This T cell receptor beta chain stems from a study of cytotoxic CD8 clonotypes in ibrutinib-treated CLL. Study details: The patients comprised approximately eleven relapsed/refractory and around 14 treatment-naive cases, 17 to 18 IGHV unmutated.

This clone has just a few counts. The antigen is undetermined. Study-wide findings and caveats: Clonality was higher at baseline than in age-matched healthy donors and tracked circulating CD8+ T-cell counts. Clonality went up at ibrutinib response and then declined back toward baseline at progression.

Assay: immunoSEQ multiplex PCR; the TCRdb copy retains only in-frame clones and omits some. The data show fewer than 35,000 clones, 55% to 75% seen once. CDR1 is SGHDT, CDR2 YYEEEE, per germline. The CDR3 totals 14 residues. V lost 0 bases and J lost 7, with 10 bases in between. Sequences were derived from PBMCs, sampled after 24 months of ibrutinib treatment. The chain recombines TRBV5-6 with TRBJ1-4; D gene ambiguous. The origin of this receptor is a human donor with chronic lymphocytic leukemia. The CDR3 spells CASSLALVGEKLFF. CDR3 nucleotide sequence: TGTGCCAGCAGCTTGGCGCTAGTAGGTGAAAAACTGTTTTTT. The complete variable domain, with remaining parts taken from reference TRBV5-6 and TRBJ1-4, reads DAGVTQSPTHLIKTRGQQVTLRCSPKSGHDTVSWYQQALGQGPQFIFQYYEEEERQRGNFPDRFSGHQFPNYSSELNVNALLLGDSALYLCASSLALVGEKLFFGSGTQLSVL.